Below, 6 T cell receptor beta chains from the same sample are listed, as sequenced in a study of shared clonotypes between healthy human individuals. Repertoires were generated with immunoSEQ multiplex PCR, while TCRdb's copy carries only in-frame clones and drops some. Of around 2,000,000 clones in the sample, 85% to 95% were seen once. The sequenced material came from naive CD4+ T cells sorted from blood. Subset here: CD45RA+ positively selected. The source of these receptors is a man aged 18 to 29 in good health.

CDR3 in DNA: TGTGCCAGCAGTCCGAGATCCCTCGGGAACACTGAAGCTTTCTTT. This translates into CASSPRSLGNTEAFF. This chain joins TRBV27 and TRBJ1-1; D remains unclear. The V and J ends lost 5 bases and 1 base respectively, with 14 bases between them. The CDR3 totals 15 residues. CDR1 MNHEY and CDR2 SMNVEV come from the germline V gene (reference sequence).

V usage is TRBV15 and J usage is TRBJ2-5, with 8 bases fitting TRBD2. The V and J ends lost 0 bases and 5 bases, in that order; junction bases with no gene match: 5. Germline V gene sequence: CDR1 LNHNV, CDR2 YYDKDF (reference sequence). This CDR3 is built from 15 residues. The CDR3 here is CATSRDREGRETQYF. The CDR3, as DNA: TGTGCCACCAGCAGAGATCGGGAGGGGCGGGAGACCCAGTACTTC.

This rearrangement joins TRBV29-1 to TRBJ2-3; TRBD1 might be the D (6 bases). The germline V and J ends were trimmed by 7 bases and 2 bases, with 16 bases remaining between them. This CDR3 contains 14 residues. Germline V gene lookup returns CDR1 SQVTM and CDR2 ANQGSEA. The CDR3 DNA reads as TGCAGCGCAAGAAAGGACAGCCTCACAGATACGCAGTATTTT. This sequence encodes CSARKDSLTDTQYF.

The rearrangement links TRBV10-3 to TRBJ2-7; a weak D match, TRBD1 (6 bases). The germline V gene has CDR1 ENHRY and CDR2 SYGVKD. V lost 7 bases, J lost 4 bases, and 14 bases lay in between. CDR3 length: 13 amino acids. This CDR3 is CAITRGSEYEQYF. The CDR3 DNA is TGTGCCATCACCAGGGGATCTGAATACGAGCAGTACTTC.

This chain uses TRBV2 with TRBJ2-2, with D unclear. The germline V gene encodes CDR1 SNHLY and CDR2 FYNNEI. CDR3 length: 14 amino acids. V lost 4 bases, J lost 6 bases, and 12 bases lay in between. The chain's CDR3 is CASSASVGSGELFF. The CDR3 DNA follows: TGTGCCAGCAGTGCATCCGTGGGGTCCGGGGAGCTGTTTTTT.

This chain joins TRBV29-1 and TRBJ1-1; TRBD1 aligns across 7 bases. Germline CDR1 is SQVTM and CDR2 is ANQGSEA. J was trimmed by 4 bases and V by 3 bases; bases with no gene match: 8. The CDR3 sequence is 14 residues long. CDR3 in DNA: TGCAGCGTTGATCGGGAGGGGGCTGGCACTGAAGCTTTCTTT. Protein: CSVDREGAGTEAFF.